The rows below give T cell receptor beta chains drawn from one sample of a study of blood T cell repertoires in COVID-19. The table came from immunoSEQ multiplex PCR; TCRdb's copy has only in-frame clones and leaves some out. Of 53,000 or so clones in the sample, about nine tenths were seen once. Sequencing was done on a sample of peripheral blood. Receptor source: a man aged 35 to 55 with acute or convalescent COVID-19. The CDR3 runs from the conserved cysteine through the conserved F or W. Each record gives: clone size, V gene, D gene, J gene, CDR3 protein, CDR3 DNA. A D gene is named only where the DNA matches it firmly. Clone size is given for some rows only: seen once, a few or many times, or a class if the clone is expanded.

>NA|TRBV5-1|TRBD2|TRBJ2-1
CASSLLSGLAGGKYNEQFF
TGCGCCAGCAGCTTGCTCTCGGGACTAGCGGGAGGTAAATACAATGAGCAGTTCTTC
>NA|TRBV19|TRBD1|TRBJ1-2
CASSHGTGYGYTF
TGTGCCAGTAGTCACGGGACAGGCTATGGCTACACCTTC
>once|TRBV5-1|TRBD1|TRBJ2-5
CASSFGQGEETQYF
TGCGCCAGCAGCTTTGGACAGGGAGAAGAGACCCAGTACTTC
>NA|TRBV6-5|NA|TRBJ1-1
CASSLRRANTEAFF
TGTGCCAGCAGTTTGAGGAGGGCCAACACTGAAGCTTTCTTT
>once|TRBV19|NA|TRBJ2-1
CASSIPQYEQFF
TGTGCCAGTAGTATACCACAGTATGAGCAGTTCTTC
>once|TRBV29-1|NA|TRBJ2-1
CSVVGGQNYNEQFF
TGCAGCGTTGTGGGGGGACAGAACTACAATGAGCAGTTCTTC
>NA|TRBV2|TRBD1|TRBJ2-5
CASTRGRGETQYF
TGTGCCAGCACGAGGGGGCGTGGGGAGACCCAGTACTTC
>NA|TRBV5-1|TRBD2|TRBJ2-7
CASSSLQGQRTSGRANEQYF
TGCGCCAGCAGCTCCCTACAGGGGCAACGGACTAGCGGGAGGGCGAACGAGCAGTACTTC
>once|TRBV29-1|NA|TRBJ1-1
CSVAGVNTEAFF
TGCAGCGTTGCAGGGGTAAACACTGAAGCTTTCTTT
>NA|TRBV4-1|TRBD2|TRBJ2-1
CASSHSGLAVYNEQFF
TGCGCCAGCAGCCACTCCGGACTAGCGGTTTACAATGAGCAGTTCTTC
>NA|TRBV30|TRBD2|TRBJ2-1
CAWVAGSSYNEQFF
TGTGCCTGGGTAGCGGGGAGCTCCTACAATGAGCAGTTCTTC
>NA|TRBV5-5|NA|TRBJ1-5
CASSLEGGRSQPQHF
TGTGCCAGCAGCTTGGAGGGAGGGCGAAGTCAGCCCCAGCATTTT
>NA|TRBV3-1/TRBV3-2|NA|TRBJ1-6
CASSQQEDSPLHF
TGTGCCAGCAGCCAACAGGAGGATTCACCCCTCCACTTT
>NA|TRBV4-1|NA|TRBJ2-7
CASSLEGTGIFGAGEQYF
NA
>NA|TRBV7-3|TRBD1|TRBJ1-3
CASSPDRGNTIYF
TGTGCCAGCAGCCCCGACAGGGGCAACACCATATATTTT
>NA|TRBV3-1/TRBV3-2|NA|TRBJ1-1
CASSQVRGVGNTEAFF
TGTGCCAGCAGCCAAGTCAGGGGCGTAGGGAACACTGAAGCTTTCTTT
>NA|TRBV4-2|TRBD1|TRBJ2-3
CASSHAGTGNTDTQYF
TGTGCCAGCAGCCATGCCGGGACAGGGAACACAGATACGCAGTATTTT
>NA|TRBV30|NA|TRBJ1-4
CAWSSKGDEKLFF
TGTGCCTGGAGTTCAAAGGGGGACGAAAAACTGTTTTTT
>NA|TRBV6-1|NA|TRBJ1-4
CASSEGTAWEKLFF
TGTGCCAGCAGTGAAGGGACAGCATGGGAAAAACTGTTTTTT
>NA|TRBV5-1|NA|TRBJ2-3
CASTEGAGTDTQYF
TGCGCCAGCACCGAGGGTGCCGGCACAGATACGCAGTATTTT
>NA|TRBV5-1|TRBD2|TRBJ2-2
CASSSGLAGAGELFF
TGCGCCAGCAGCTCCGGACTAGCGGGAGCCGGGGAGCTGTTTTTT
>NA|TRBV6-5|NA|TRBJ1-2
CASRGGTNRYTF
TGTGCCAGCAGAGGGGGTACCAATCGCTACACCTTC
>NA|TRBV24-1|NA|TRBJ2-3
CATRGLSTDTQYF
TGTGCCACCAGGGGCTTAAGCACAGATACGCAGTATTTT
>NA|TRBV7-3|NA|TRBJ2-6
CASSLTGLSGANVLTF
TGTGCCAGCAGCTTAACAGGACTCTCTGGGGCCAACGTCCTGACTTTC
>NA|TRBV6-5|NA|TRBJ1-6
CASSLSVQGTKIF
TGTGCCAGCAGCCTATCTGTACAGGGCACGAAGATATTT
>once|TRBV23-1|TRBD1|TRBJ1-5
CASGTGGNYSNQPQHF
TGCGCCAGCGGGACAGGGGGGAACTATAGCAATCAGCCCCAGCATTTT
>few|TRBV18|NA|TRBJ1-3
CASSPNIPSGRNTIYF
TGTGCCAGCTCACCGAACATCCCATCGGGAAGAAACACCATATATTTT
>NA|TRBV5-1|NA|TRBJ1-1
CASRGGSNTEAFF
TGCGCCAGCCGGGGGGGCTCAAACACTGAAGCTTTCTTT
>NA|TRBV7-2|TRBD1|TRBJ1-2
CASTRDRVYGYTF
TGTGCCAGCACCCGGGACAGGGTCTATGGCTACACCTTC